This T cell receptor beta chain was identified in a study of human T cells and chemical hapten exposure. The V gene's germline CDR1 is SGHNT and CDR2 YENEEA. The CDR3 totals 13 residues. V lost 2 bases, J lost 6 bases, and 10 bases lay in between. One entry per CDR3 protein, called by TCRdb with MiXCR from the RACE reads. The sample consists of 250,000 or so distinct CDR3 sequences, 8.6% of them appearing once. Time point noted: pre-sensitization, week 0. As for treatment: therapeutic diphenylcyclopropenone sensitization with weekly scalp DPC. The sequencing here drew on whole blood, taken in connection with sensitization to the hapten diphenylcyclopropenone (DPC). This chain joins TRBV11-3 and TRBJ1-1; unclear D gene. The receptor's source is a woman in her 40s with alopecia areata. Some clones in this sample may be carry-over from other donors' samples. The CDR3 DNA sequence: TGTGCCAGCAGCTTATCCCGGAGCGCTGAAGCTTTCTTT. Translating it yields CASSLSRSAEAFF.